This TCR beta chain derives from a study of CD8 T cells in Susac syndrome. Random hexamers primed reverse transcription of about 0.45 to 1 ug RNA. One entry per CDR3 protein results from TCRdb running MiXCR on the immunoSEQ multiplex PCR reads. In the table there are some 150,000 distinct CDR3 sequences, about 95% of which are singletons. Germline-derived CDR1 and CDR2 are SGDLS and YYNGEE. The CDR3 sequence is 14 residues long. The ends were cut back, 2 bases at V and 0 bases at J, with 6 bases in the middle. The sequence derives from a human donor with multiple sclerosis. The sample consisted of CD8+ T cells from PBMCs. The chain couples TRBV9 to TRBJ1-3, with no clear D. The CDR3 here is CASSVDFSGNTIYF. Written as DNA, the CDR3 is TGTGCCAGCAGCGTCGATTTCTCTGGAAACACCATATATTTT. The variable domain in full, completed from reference TRBV9 and TRBJ1-3, reads DSGVTQTPKHLITATGQRVTLRCSPRSGDLSVYWYQQSLDQGLQFLIQYYNGEERAKGNILERFSAQQFPDLHSELNLSSLELGDSALYFCASSVDFSGNTIYFGEGSWLTVV.